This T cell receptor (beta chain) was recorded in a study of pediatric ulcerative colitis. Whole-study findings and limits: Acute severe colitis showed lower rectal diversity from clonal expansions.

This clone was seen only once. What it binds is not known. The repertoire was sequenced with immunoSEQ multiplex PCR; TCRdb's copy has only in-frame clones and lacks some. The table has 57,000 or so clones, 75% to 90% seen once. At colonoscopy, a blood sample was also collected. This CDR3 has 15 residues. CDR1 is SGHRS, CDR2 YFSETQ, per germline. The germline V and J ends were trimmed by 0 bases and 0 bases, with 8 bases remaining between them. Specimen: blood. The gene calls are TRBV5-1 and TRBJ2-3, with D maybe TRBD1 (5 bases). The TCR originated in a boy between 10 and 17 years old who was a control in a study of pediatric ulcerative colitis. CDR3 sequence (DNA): TGCGCCAGCAGCTTGGAGACAGTTAGCACAGATACGCAGTATTTT. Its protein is CASSLETVSTDTQYF.